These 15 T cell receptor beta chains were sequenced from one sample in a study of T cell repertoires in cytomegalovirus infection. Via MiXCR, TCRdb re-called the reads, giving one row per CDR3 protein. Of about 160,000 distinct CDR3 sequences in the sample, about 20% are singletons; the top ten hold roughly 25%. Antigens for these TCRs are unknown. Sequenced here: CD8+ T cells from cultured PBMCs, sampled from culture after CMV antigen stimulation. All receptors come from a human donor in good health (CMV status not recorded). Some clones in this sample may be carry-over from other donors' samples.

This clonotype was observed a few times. The DNA of the CDR3 is TGTGCCAGCAGTGAGGCTAGCGGGGGGGCCAATGAGCAGTTCTTC. It is translated as CASSEASGGANEQFF. The chain is built from TRBV6-1 and TRBJ2-1; TRBD2 aligns across 12 bases. Germline assignment: CDR1 MNHNS and CDR2 SASEGT. With 3 bases clipped from V and 6 bases from J, the junction kept 3 bases outside the gene matches. The CDR3 sequence is 15 residues long.

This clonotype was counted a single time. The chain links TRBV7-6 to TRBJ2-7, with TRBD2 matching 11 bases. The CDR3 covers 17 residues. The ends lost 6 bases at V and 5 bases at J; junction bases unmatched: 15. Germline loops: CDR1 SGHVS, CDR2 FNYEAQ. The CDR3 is CASSLSIAGGPQNEQYF. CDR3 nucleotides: TGTGCCAGCAGTTTGTCCATAGCGGGAGGGCCTCAGAACGAGCAGTACTTC.

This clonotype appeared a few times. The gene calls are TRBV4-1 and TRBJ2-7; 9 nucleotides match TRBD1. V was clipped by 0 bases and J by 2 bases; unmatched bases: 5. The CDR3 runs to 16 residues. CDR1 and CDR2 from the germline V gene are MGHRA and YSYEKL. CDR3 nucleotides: TGCGCCAGCAGCCAAGATTTTGGGACAGGGACCTACGAGCAGTACTTC. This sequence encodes CASSQDFGTGTYEQYF.

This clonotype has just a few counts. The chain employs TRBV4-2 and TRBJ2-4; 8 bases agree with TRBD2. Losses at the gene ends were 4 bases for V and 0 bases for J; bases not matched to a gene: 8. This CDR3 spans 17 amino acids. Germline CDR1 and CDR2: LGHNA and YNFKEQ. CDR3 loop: CASSPGGAAEAKNIQYF. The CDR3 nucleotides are TGTGCCAGCAGCCCCGGGGGGGCGGCCGAAGCCAAAAACATTCAGTACTTC.

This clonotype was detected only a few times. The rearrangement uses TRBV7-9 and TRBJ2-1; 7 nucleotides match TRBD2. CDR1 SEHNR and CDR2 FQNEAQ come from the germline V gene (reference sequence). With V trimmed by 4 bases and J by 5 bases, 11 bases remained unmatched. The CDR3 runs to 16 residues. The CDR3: CASSSSEASGDNEQFF. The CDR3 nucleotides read TGTGCCAGCAGCTCAAGTGAGGCTAGCGGAGACAATGAGCAGTTCTTC.

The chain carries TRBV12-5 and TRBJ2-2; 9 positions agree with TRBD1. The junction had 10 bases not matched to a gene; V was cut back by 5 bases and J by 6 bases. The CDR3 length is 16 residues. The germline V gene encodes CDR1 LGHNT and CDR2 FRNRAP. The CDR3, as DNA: TGTGCTAGTGGTCTCGACAGGGGGTCTTCGTCCGGGGAGCTGTTTTTT. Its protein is CASGLDRGSSSGELFF.

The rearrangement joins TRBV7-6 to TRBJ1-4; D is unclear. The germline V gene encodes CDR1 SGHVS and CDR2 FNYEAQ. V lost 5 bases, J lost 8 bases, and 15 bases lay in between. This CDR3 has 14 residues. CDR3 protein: CASSPLPVGEKLFF. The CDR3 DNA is TGTGCCAGCAGCCCACTCCCGGTGGGGGAAAAACTGTTTTTT. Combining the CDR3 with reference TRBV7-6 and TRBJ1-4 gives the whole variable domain GAGVSQSPRYKVTKRGQDVALRCDPISGHVSLYWYRQALGQGPEFLTYFNYEAQQDKSGLPNDRFSAERPEGSISTLTIQRTEQRDSAMYRCASSPLPVGEKLFFGSGTQLSVL.

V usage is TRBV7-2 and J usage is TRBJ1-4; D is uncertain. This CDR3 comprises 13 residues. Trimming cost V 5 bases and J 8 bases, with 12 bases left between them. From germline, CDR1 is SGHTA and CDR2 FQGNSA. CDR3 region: CASSPPGREKLFF. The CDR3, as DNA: TGTGCCAGCAGCCCTCCCGGTCGGGAAAAACTGTTTTTT.

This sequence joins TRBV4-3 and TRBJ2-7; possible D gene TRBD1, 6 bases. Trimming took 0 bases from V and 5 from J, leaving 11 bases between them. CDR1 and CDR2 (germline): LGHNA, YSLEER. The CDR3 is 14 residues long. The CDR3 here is CASSQDWGQNEQYF. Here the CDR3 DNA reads TGCGCCAGCAGCCAAGATTGGGGGCAGAACGAGCAGTACTTC.

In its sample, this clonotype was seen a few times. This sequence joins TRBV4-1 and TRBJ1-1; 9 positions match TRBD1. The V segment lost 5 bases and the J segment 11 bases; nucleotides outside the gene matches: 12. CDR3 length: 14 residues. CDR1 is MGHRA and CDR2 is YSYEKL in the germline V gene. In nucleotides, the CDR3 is TGCGCCAGCAGCTTTGGGACAGGGTCCGCTTACGCTTTCTTT. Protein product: CASSFGTGSAYAFF.

CDR3 residues: CATLPDRGSNYGYTF. The CDR3, as DNA: TGTGCCACCCTTCCGGACAGGGGAAGTAACTATGGCTACACCTTC. V and J are TRBV2 and TRBJ1-2, with 9 bases matching TRBD1. Germline lookup yields CDR1 SNHLY and CDR2 FYNNEI. CDR3 length: 15 residues. The V gene end was trimmed by 10 bases and the J gene end by 1 base; junction bases not matched to a gene: 10.

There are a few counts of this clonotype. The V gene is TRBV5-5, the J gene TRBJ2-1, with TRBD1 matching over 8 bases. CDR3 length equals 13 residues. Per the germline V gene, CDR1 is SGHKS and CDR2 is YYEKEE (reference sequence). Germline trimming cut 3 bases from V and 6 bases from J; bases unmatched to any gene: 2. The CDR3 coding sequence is TGTGCCAGCAGCTCTGACAGGGGCAATGAGCAGTTCTTC. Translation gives CASSSDRGNEQFF.

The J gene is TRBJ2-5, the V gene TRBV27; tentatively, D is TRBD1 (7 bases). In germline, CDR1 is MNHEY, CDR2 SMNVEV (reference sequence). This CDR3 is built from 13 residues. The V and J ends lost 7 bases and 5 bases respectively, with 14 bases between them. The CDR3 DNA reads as TGTGCCAGCAAGAAACAGGGGAGGGAGACCCAGTACTTC. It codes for CASKKQGRETQYF.

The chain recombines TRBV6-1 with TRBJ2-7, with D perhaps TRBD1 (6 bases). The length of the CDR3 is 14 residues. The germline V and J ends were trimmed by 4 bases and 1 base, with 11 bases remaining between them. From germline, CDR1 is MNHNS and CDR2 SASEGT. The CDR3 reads CASSGLGGSYEQYF. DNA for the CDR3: TGTGCCAGCAGTGGTCTAGGGGGTTCCTACGAGCAGTACTTC.

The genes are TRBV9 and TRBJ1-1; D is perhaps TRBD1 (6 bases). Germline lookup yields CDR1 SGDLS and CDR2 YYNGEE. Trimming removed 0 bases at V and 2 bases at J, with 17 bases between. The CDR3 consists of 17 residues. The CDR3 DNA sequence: TGTGCCAGCAGCGTAGCTGGGAAAGGACAGATAAACACTGAAGCTTTCTTT. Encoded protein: CASSVAGKGQINTEAFF.